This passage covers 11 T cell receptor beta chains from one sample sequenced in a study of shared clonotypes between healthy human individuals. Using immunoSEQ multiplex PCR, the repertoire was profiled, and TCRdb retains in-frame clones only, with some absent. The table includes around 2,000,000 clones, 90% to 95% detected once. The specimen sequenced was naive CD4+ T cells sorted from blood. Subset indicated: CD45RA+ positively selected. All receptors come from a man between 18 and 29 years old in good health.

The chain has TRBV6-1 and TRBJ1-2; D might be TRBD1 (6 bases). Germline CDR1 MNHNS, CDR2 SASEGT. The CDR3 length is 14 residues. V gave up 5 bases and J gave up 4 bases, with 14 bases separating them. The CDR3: CASSPQGTIYGYTF. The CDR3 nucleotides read TGTGCCAGCAGTCCCCAGGGGACGATCTATGGCTACACCTTC.

The CDR3 DNA follows: TGTGCCAGCAGTGAAGCGCTAGGGGGAACGTTATACGAGCAGTACTTC. Translating it yields CASSEALGGTLYEQYF. V is TRBV6-1 and J is TRBJ2-7, with TRBD1 as a possible D gene (6 bases). Germline V gene data show CDR1 as MNHNS and CDR2 as SASEGT. Trimming stripped 0 bases from V and 4 bases from J, with 16 bases between. The CDR3 has 16 amino acids.

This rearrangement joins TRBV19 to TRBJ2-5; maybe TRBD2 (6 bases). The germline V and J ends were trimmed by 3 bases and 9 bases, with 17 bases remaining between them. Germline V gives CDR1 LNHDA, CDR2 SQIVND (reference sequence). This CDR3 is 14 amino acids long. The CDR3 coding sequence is TGTGCCAGTAGTATTTCCTCGGCTAGCGAGGCCCAGTACTTC. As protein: CASSISSASEAQYF.

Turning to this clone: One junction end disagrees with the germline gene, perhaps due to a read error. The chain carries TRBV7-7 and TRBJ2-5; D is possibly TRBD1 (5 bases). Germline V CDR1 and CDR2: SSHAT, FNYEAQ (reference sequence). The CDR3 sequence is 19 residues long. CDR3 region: CASSLGGQCSLLPEETQYF. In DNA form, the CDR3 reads TGTGCTAGCAGCTTAGGTGGACAATGTAGCCTCTTACCCGAAGAGACCCAGTACTTC.

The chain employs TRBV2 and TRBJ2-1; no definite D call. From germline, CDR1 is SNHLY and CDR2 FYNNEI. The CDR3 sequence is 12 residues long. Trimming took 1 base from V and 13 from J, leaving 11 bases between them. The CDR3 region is CASSEVPQLQFF. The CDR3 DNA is TGTGCCAGCAGTGAAGTGCCGCAGCTACAGTTCTTC. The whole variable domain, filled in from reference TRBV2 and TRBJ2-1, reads EPEVTQTPSHQVTQMGQEVILRCVPISNHLYFYWYRQILGQKVEFLVSFYNNEISEKSEIFDDQFSVERPDGSNFTLKIRSTKLEDSAMYFCASSEVPQLQFFGPGTRLTVL.

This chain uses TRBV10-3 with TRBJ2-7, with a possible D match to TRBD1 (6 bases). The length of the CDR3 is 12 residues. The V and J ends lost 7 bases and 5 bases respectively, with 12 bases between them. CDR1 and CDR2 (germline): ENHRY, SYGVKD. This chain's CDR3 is CAIKGDADEQYF. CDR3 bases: TGTGCCATCAAGGGGGACGCAGACGAGCAGTACTTC.

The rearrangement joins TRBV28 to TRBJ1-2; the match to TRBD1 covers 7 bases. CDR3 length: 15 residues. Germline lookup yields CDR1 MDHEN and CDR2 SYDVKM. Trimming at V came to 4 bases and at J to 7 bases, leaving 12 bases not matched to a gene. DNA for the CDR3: TGTGCCAGCAGTTGGGACCCCGGGACAGTAATTGGCTACACCTTC. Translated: CASSWDPGTVIGYTF.

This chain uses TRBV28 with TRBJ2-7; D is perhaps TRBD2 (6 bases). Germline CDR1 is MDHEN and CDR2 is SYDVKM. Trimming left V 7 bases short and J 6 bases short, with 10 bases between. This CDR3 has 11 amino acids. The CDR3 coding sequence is TGTGCCAGCATGACGGGGGTCGAGCAGTACTTC. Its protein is CASMTGVEQYF.

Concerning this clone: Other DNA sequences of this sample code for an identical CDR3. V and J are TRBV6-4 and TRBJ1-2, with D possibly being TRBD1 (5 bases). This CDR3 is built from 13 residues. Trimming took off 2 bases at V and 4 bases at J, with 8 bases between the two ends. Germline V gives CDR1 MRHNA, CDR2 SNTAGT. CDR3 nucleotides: TGTGCCAGCAGTGACCAGGGTGGCTATGGCTACACCTTC. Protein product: CASSDQGGYGYTF.

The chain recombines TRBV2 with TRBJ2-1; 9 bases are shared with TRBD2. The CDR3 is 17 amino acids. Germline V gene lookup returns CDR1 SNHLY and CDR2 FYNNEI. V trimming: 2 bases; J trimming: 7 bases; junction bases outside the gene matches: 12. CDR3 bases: TGTGCCAGCAGTGAATTTGGGATAGCGGGAGTGGGAAATGAGCAGTTCTTC. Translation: CASSEFGIAGVGNEQFF. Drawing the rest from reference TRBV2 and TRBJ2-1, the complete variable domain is EPEVTQTPSHQVTQMGQEVILRCVPISNHLYFYWYRQILGQKVEFLVSFYNNEISEKSEIFDDQFSVERPDGSNFTLKIRSTKLEDSAMYFCASSEFGIAGVGNEQFFGPGTRLTVL.

Here the CDR3 reads CASSLGQPLDYGYTF. As DNA, the CDR3 is TGTGCCAGCAGCTTGGGACAGCCCCTGGACTATGGCTACACCTTC. The V gene is TRBV7-9, the J gene TRBJ1-2; 7 bases are shared with TRBD1. CDR3 length: 15 residues. The germline gives CDR1 SEHNR, CDR2 FQNEAQ (reference sequence). V lost 3 bases to trimming and J lost 3 bases; unmatched junction nucleotides: 7.